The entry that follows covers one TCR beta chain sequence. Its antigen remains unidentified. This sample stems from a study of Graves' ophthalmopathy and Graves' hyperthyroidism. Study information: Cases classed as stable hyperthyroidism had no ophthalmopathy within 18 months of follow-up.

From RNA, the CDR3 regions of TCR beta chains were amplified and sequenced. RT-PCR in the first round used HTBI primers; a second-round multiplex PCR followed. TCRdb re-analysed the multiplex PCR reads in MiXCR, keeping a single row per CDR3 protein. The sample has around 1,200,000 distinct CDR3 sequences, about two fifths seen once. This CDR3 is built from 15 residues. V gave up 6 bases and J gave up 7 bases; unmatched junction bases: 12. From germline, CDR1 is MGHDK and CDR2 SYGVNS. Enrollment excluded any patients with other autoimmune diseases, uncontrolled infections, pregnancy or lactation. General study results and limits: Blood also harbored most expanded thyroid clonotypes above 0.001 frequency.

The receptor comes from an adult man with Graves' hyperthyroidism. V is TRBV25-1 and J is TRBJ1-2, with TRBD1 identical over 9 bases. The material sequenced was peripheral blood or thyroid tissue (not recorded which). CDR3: CASSPAPGQGTGYTF. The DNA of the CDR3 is TGTGCCAGCAGCCCAGCCCCGGGACAGGGCACTGGCTACACCTTC.